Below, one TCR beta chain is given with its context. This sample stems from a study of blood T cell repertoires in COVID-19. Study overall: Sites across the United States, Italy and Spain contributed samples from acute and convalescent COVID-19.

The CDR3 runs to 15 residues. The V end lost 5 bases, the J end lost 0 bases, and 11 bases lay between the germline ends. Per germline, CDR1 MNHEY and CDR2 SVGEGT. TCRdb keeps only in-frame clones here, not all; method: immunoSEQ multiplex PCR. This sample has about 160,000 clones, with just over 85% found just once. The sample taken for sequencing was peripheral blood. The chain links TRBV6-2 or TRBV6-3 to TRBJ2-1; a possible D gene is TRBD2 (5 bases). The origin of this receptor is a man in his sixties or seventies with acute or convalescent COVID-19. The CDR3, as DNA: TGTGCCAGCAGTCGGACTCTCAGCTCCTACAATGAGCAGTTCTTC. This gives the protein CASSRTLSSYNEQFF.